This T cell receptor beta chain was captured by sequencing in a study of cytomegalovirus exposure and HLA in healthy donors. This clone came up once. Its antigen is unidentified. Study outcomes and limitations: In vitro assays verified that a few CMV-associated chains recognized CMV antigens specifically.

Generated by immunoSEQ multiplex PCR, the TCRdb table keeps only in-frame clones and is missing some. The sample lists approximately 99,000 clones; approximately 95% were seen once. The V end lost 4 bases, the J end lost 0 bases, and 9 bases lay between the germline ends. The length of the CDR3 is 14 residues. Germline assignment: CDR1 MNHEY and CDR2 SMNVEV (reference sequence). The sequence was obtained from a woman between 18 and 29 years old in good health and CMV-seronegative. J is TRBJ2-5 and V is TRBV27, with a tentative D call TRBD2 (5 bases). The sequenced sample consisted of PBMCs. The CDR3 nucleotides are TGTGCCAGCAGTTCGGGGTGGGACCAAGAGACCCAGTACTTC. This sequence encodes CASSSGWDQETQYF.